This T cell receptor (beta chain) was documented in a study of human thymus T cells. A remark on this clone: Antigen unknown.

An approximately 0.5-1 mL peripheral blood aliquot was taken intraoperatively from four of eight donors. Data came from immunoSEQ multiplex PCR; TCRdb stores just in-frame clones and leaves some out. Found here are some 46,000 clones, 85% to 95% of them singletons; the top ten hold over 0.15%. The CDR3 covers 13 residues. Looked up from germline, CDR1 is SGHNT and CDR2 is YENEEA. J gave up 8 bases and V 4 bases, and 5 bases lay outside the gene matches. Study-wide findings and caveats: Thymic and blood repertoires appeared to carry a bias in their V and J gene usage.

The sequencing input was blood. The TCR comes from a girl less than two years old with a congenital heart defect but otherwise immunologically healthy. V is TRBV11-3 and J is TRBJ2-3, with 8 nucleotides matching TRBD2. As DNA, the CDR3 is TGTGCCAGCAGCTCAGATGCGGGAGGTACGCAGTATTTT. Amino acids: CASSSDAGGTQYF.